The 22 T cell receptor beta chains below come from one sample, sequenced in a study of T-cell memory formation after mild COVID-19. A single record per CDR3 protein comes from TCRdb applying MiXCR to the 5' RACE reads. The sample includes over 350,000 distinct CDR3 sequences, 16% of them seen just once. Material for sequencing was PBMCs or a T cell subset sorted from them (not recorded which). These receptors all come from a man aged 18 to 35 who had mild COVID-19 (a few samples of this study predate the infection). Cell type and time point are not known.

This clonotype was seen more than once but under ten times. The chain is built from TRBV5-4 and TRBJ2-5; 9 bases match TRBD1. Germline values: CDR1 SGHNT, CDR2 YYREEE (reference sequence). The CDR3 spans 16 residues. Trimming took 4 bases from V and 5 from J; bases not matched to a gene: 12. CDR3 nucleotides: TGTGCCAGCAGCCCGACCGGGACAGGGTCCGAGGAGACCCAGTACTTC. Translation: CASSPTGTGSEETQYF.

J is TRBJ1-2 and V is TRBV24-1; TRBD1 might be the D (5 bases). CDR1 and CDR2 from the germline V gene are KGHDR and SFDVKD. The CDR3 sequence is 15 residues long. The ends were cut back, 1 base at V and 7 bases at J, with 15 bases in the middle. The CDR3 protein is CATSDFGATSGGYTF. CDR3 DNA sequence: TGTGCCACCAGTGATTTCGGGGCCACCTCGGGTGGCTACACCTTC.

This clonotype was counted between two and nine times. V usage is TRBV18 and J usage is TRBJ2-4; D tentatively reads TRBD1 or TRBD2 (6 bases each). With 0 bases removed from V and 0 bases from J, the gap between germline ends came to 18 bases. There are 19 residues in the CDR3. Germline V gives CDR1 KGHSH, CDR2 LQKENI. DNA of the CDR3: TGTGCCAGCTCACCACCGATCCTTGAGGGGGGTCCAGCCAAAAACATTCAGTACTTC. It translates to CASSPPILEGGPAKNIQYF.

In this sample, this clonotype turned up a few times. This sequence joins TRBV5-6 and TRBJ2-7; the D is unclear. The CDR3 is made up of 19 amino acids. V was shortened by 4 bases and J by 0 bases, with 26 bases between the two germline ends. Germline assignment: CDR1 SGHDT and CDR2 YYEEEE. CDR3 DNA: TGTGCCAGCAGCAATAACGCCGAAGTTCAGATACGAAGCTCCTACGAGCAGTACTTC. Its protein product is CASSNNAEVQIRSSYEQYF.

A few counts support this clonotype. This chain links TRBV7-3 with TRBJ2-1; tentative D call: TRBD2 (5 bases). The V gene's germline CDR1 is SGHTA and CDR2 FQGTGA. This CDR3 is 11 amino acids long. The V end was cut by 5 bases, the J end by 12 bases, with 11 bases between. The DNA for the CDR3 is TGTGCCAGCAGCCCCGGGATGGGGCAGTTCTTC. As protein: CASSPGMGQFF. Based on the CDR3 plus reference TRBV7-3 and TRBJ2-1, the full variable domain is GAGVSQTPSNKVTEKGKYVELRCDPISGHTALYWYRQSLGQGPEFLIYFQGTGAADDSGLPNDRFFAVRPEGSVSTLKIQRTERGDSAVYLCASSPGMGQFFGPGTRLTVL.

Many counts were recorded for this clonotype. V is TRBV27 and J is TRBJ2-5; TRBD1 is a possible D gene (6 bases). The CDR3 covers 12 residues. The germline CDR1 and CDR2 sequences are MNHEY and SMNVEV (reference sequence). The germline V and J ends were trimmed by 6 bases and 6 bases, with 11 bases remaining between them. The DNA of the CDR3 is TGTGCCAGCAGCCTAACAGGGAAGACCCAGTACTTC. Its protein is CASSLTGKTQYF.

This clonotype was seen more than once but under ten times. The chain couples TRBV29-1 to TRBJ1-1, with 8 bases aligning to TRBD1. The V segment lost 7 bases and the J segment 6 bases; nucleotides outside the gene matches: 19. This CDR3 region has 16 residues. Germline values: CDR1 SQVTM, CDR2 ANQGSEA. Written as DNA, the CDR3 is TGCAGCGCAATAACGAATTCAGGGGGCGTAGGACCTGAAGCTTTCTTT. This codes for CSAITNSGGVGPEAFF.

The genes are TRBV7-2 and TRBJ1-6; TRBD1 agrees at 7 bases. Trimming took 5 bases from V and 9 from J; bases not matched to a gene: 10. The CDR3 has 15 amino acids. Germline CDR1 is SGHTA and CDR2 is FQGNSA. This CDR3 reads CASSPRQGGSSPLHF. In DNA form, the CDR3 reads TGTGCCAGCAGCCCCCGTCAGGGGGGAAGTTCACCCCTCCACTTT.

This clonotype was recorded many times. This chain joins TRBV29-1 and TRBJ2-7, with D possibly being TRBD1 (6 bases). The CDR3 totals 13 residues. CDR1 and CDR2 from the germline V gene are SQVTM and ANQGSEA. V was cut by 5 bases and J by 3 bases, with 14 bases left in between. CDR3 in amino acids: CSVRAGDSYEQYF. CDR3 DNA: TGCAGCGTTCGAGCAGGGGATAGCTACGAGCAGTACTTC.

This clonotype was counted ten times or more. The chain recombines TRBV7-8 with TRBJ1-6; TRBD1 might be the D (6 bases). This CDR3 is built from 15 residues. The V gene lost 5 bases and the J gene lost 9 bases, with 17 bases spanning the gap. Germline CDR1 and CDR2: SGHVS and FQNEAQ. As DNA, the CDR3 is TGTGCCAGCAGCCAAGACAAGGGGGTGATTTCACCCCTCCACTTT. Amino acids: CASSQDKGVISPLHF. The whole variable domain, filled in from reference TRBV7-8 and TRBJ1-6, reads GAGVSQSPRYKVAKRGQDVALRCDPISGHVSLFWYQQALGQGPEFLTYFQNEAQLDKSGLPSDRFFAERPEGSVSTLKIQRTQQEDSAVYLCASSQDKGVISPLHFGNGTRLTVT.

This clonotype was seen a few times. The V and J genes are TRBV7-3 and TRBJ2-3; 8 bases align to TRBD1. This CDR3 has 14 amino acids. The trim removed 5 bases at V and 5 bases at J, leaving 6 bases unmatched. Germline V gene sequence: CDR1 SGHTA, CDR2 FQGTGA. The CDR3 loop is CASSAPGGKDTQYF. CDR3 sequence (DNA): TGTGCCAGCAGCGCTCCAGGGGGCAAAGATACGCAGTATTTT.

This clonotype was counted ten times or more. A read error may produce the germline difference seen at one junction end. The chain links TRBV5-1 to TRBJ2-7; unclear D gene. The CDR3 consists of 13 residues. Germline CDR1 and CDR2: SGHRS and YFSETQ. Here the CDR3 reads CASSLDGSYEQYF. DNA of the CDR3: TGTGCCAGCAGCTTGGACGGTTCCTACGAGCAGTACTTC.

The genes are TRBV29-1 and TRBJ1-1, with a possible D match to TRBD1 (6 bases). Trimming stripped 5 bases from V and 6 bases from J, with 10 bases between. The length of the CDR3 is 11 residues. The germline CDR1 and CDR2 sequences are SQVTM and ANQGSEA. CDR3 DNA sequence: TGCAGCGTTACCCGGACAGCTGAAGCTTTCTTT. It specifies CSVTRTAEAFF.

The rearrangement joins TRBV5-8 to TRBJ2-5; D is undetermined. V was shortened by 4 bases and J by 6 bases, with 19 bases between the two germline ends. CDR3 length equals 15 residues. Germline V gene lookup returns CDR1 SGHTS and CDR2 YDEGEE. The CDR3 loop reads CASSLLPDAGQTQYF. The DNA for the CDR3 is TGTGCCAGCAGCCTGCTACCGGACGCCGGCCAGACCCAGTACTTC.

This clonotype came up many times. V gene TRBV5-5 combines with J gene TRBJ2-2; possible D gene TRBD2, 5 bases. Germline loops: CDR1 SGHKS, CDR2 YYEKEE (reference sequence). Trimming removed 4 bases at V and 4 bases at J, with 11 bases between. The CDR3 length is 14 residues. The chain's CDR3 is CASSLGIFTGELFF. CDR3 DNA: TGTGCCAGCAGCCTCGGGATCTTCACCGGGGAGCTGTTTTTT.

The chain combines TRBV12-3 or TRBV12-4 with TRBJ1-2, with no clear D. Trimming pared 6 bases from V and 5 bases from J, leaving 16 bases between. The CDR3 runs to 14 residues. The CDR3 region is CASSLTPPGYGYTF. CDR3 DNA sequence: TGTGCCAGCAGCCTAACCCCACCTGGTTATGGCTACACCTTC.

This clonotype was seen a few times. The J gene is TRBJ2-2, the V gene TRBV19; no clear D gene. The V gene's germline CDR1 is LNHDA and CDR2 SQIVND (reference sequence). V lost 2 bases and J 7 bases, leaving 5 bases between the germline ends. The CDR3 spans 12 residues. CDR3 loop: CASSILVGELFF. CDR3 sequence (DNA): TGTGCCAGTAGTATACTGGTCGGGGAGCTGTTTTTT. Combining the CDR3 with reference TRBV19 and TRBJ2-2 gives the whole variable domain DGGITQSPKYLFRKEGQNVTLSCEQNLNHDAMYWYRQDPGQGLRLIYYSQIVNDFQKGDIAEGYSVSREKKESFPLTVTSAQKNPTAFYLCASSILVGELFFGEGSRLTVL.

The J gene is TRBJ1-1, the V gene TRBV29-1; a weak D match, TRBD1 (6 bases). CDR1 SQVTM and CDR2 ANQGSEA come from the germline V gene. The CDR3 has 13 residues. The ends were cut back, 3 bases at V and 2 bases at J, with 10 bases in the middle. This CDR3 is CSVDSDRNTEAFF. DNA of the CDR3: TGCAGCGTTGATTCGGACAGAAACACTGAAGCTTTCTTT.

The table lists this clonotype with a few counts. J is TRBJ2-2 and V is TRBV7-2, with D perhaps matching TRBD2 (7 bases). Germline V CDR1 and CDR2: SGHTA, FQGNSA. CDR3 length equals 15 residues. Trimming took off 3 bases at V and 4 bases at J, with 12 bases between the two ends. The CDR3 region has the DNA TGTGCCAGCAGCTTTAGGCGGGGGCTCACCGGGGAGCTGTTTTTT. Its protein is CASSFRRGLTGELFF.

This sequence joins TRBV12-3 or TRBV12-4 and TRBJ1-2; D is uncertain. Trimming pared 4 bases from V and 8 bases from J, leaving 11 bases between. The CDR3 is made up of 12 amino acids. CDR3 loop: CASSSERRGYTF. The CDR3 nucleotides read TGTGCCAGCAGTTCAGAGCGAAGGGGCTACACCTTC.

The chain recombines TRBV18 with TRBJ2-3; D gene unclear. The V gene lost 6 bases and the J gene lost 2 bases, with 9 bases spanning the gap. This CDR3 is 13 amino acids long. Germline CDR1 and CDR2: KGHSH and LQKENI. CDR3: CASSWSITDTQYF. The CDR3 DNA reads TGTGCCAGCTCCTGGTCGATCACAGATACGCAGTATTTT.

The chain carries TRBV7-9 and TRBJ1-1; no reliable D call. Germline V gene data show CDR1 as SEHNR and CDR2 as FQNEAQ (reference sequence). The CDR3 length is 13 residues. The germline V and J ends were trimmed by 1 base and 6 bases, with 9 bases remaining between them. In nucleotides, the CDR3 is TGTGCCAGCAGCTTAGACGCGTTAGCTGAAGCTTTCTTT. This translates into CASSLDALAEAFF.